Listed below are T cell receptor beta chains from one sample, sequenced in a study of T cell responses to AZD1222 COVID-19 vaccine. Sequencing used immunoSEQ multiplex PCR; TCRdb keeps in-frame clones, though not all of them. This sample has about 150,000 clones; less than 95% occur once, and the top ten carry approximately 5.9%. Specimen: peripheral blood, collected 28 days after the second AZD1222 dose. The receptors shown here come from an adult who received the AZD1222 COVID-19 vaccine. Each CDR3 is given with its conserved first and last residue. Fields, in order: D gene, clone size, J gene, V gene, CDR3 DNA, CDR3 protein. A D gene is named only where the DNA matches it firmly. Some rows have no size entry. The others give once, few or many, or a class for an expanded clone.

-	-	TRBJ2-7	TRBV4-2	TGTGCCAGCAGCCAGACCCCCCTCGATCAGTACTTC	CASSQTPLDQYF
-	-	TRBJ1-2	TRBV15	TGTGCCACCAGCAGAGAGTCTAGCTTCCGGGGTGACTACACCTTC	CATSRESSFRGDYTF
-	-	TRBJ1-1	TRBV3-1/TRBV3-2	TGTGCCAGCAGTTACTACACTGAAGCTTTCTTT	CASSYYTEAFF
-	-	TRBJ2-7	TRBV5-1	TGCGCCAGCAGCTTGGGACAGTCGGTTTCCGAGCAGTACTTC	CASSLGQSVSEQYF
-	-	TRBJ1-5	TRBV7-9	TGTGCCAGCAGCTTACAAGAGGATCAGCCCCAGCATTTT	CASSLQEDQPQHF
TRBD1	-	TRBJ1-2	TRBV5-4	TGTGCCAGCAGCTTGGGGCAGGGGGCATCGGGCTACACCTTC	CASSLGQGASGYTF
-	-	TRBJ2-3	TRBV11-2	TGTGCCAGCAGCTTTACAGATACGCAGTATTTT	CASSFTDTQYF
-	-	TRBJ2-1	TRBV19	TGTGCCAGTAGCCTACCCTACAATGAGCAGTTCTTC	CASSLPYNEQFF
-	-	TRBJ1-4	TRBV28	TGTGCCAGCAGTCCACAGGGCTCAACTAATGAAAAACTGTTTTTT	CASSPQGSTNEKLFF
-	-	TRBJ1-2	TRBV6-5	TGTGCCAGCAGCCCCGGGGGCGGTTATGGCTACACCTTC	CASSPGGGYGYTF
TRBD1	-	TRBJ2-3	TRBV6-4	TGTGCCAGCAGTGAACAGGGGGGAGATACGCAGTATTTT	CASSEQGGDTQYF
TRBD2	-	TRBJ2-3	TRBV5-1	TGCGCCAGCAGCTTTGCCGGGAGGGGGGGAGATACGCAGTATTTT	CASSFAGRGGDTQYF
-	-	TRBJ1-1	TRBV19	TGTGCCATCCAGAGGCAGGGAGGGGGTAACACTGAAGCTTTCTTT	CAIQRQGGGNTEAFF
-	-	TRBJ1-1	TRBV7-2	TGTGCCAGCAGCTTAGCGGCGGGTTTGGTGGAAGCTTTCTTT	CASSLAAGLVEAFF
TRBD1	-	TRBJ2-7	TRBV6-5	TGTGCCAGCAGATCCCAGCGACAGGGGGTCTACGAGCAGTACTTC	CASRSQRQGVYEQYF
-	-	TRBJ1-4	TRBV11-2	TGTGCCAGCAGCTTGTTCAGGGGTGGGGTGCGAACTAATGAAAAACTGTTTTTT	CASSLFRGGVRTNEKLFF
-	-	TRBJ1-4	TRBV10-1	TGCGCCAGCAGTGAGTTGGCAGGGACTTTTGAAAAACTGTTTTTT	CASSELAGTFEKLFF
-	-	TRBJ1-1	TRBV6-5	TGTGCCAGCAGTCTGACAGCGCTCATGAACACTGAAGCTTTCTTT	CASSLTALMNTEAFF
-	few	TRBJ2-7	TRBV20-1	TGCAGTGCTAGTGATTACTACGAGCAGTACTTC	CSASDYYEQYF
TRBD1	-	TRBJ1-5	TRBV4-2	TGTGCCAGCAGCCAGGGACAGGAGAATCAGCCCCAGCATTTT	CASSQGQENQPQHF
-	-	TRBJ1-5	TRBV19	TGTGCCATCAAAAACGGGGCACTGAGCAATCAGCCCCAGCATTTT	CAIKNGALSNQPQHF
-	-	TRBJ2-3	TRBV4-2	TGTGCCAGCAGCCAAGTCTTCCTCGGCCTGGGGGTCACAGCAACGGATACGCAGTATTTT	CASSQVFLGLGVTATDTQYF
-	-	TRBJ1-4	TRBV20-1	TGCAGTGCTAGAGCTCAAGAAAAACTGTTTTTT	CSARAQEKLFF
-	once	TRBJ2-7	TRBV24-1	TGTGCCACCAGTGATTCAGACAGTGACGAGCAGTACTTC	CATSDSDSDEQYF
-	-	TRBJ2-2	TRBV24-1	TGTGCCACCAGGTCAGGAGGAACCGGGGAGCTGTTTTTT	CATRSGGTGELFF
-	-	TRBJ1-5	TRBV10-2	TGCGCCAGCAGTGACAGAGCCCCCAATCAGCCCCAGCATTTT	CASSDRAPNQPQHF
-	-	TRBJ1-1	TRBV20-1	TGCAGGAGGGGGGCTGAAGCTTTCTTT	CRRGAEAFF
-	-	TRBJ2-2	TRBV1	TGCACCAGCAGCCAAGATAACCCATTCTGGGCGGGCGGGGAGCTGTTTTTT	CTSSQDNPFWAGGELFF
-	-	TRBJ1-3	TRBV28	TGTGCCAGCATCGGGGGGGCGAAGGGAAACACCATATATTTT	CASIGGAKGNTIYF
-	-	TRBJ2-5	TRBV7-2	TGTGCCAGCAGCTTAGGAGTGGGCGCGGGCCAAGAGACCCAGTACTTC	CASSLGVGAGQETQYF
TRBD1	-	TRBJ2-7	TRBV11-2	TGTGCCAGCAGCTTGGTGGGGGACAGCTACGAGCAGTACTTC	CASSLVGDSYEQYF
TRBD1	-	TRBJ1-5	TRBV2	TGTGCCAGCAGAGCGGGACAGGGAAAAAATCAGCCCCAGCATTTT	CASRAGQGKNQPQHF
TRBD2	-	TRBJ2-1	TRBV2	TGTGCCAGCAGAGCTAGCGGGGGGTACAATGAGCAGTTCTTC	CASRASGGYNEQFF
-	-	TRBJ2-3	TRBV12-3/TRBV12-4	TGTGCCAGCAGAGACCCGGGGGATACGCAGTATTTT	CASRDPGDTQYF
TRBD2	-	TRBJ2-1	TRBV5-6	TGTGCCAGCAGCTTGCTCCCGGGACTAGCGGGGGGCAACAATGAGCAGTTCTTC	CASSLLPGLAGGNNEQFF
-	-	TRBJ1-3	TRBV10-3	TGTGCCATCAGAATCTCCGGGACCGGCGGAAACACCATATATTTT	CAIRISGTGGNTIYF
-	-	TRBJ1-5	TRBV28	TGTGCCAGCAGTTCCCCGGGACAACTCCAGCCCCAGCATTTT	CASSSPGQLQPQHF
TRBD2	-	TRBJ2-3	TRBV19	TGTGCCAGTAGTGTAGGCCTGACTAGCGGGGGGTATGGCACAGATACGCAGTATTTT	CASSVGLTSGGYGTDTQYF
TRBD2	-	TRBJ2-3	TRBV4-2	TGTGCCAGCAGCCACGGGACTAGCGGCGCTAGCACAGATACGCAGTATTTT	CASSHGTSGASTDTQYF
-	-	TRBJ2-4	TRBV27	TGTGCCAGCAGTTTACGATTTGAGGGAATCAAAAACATTCAGTACTTC	CASSLRFEGIKNIQYF
TRBD1	-	TRBJ1-6	TRBV6-5	TGTGCCAGCGGAGGGGGCAGGAATAATTCACCCCTCCACTTT	CASGGGRNNSPLHF
TRBD1	-	TRBJ1-3	TRBV6-5	TGTGCCAGCAGGCTACACAGGGGTGTAAACACCATATATTTT	CASRLHRGVNTIYF
-	-	TRBJ1-3	TRBV4-3	TGCGCCAGCAGCCAAGATACAGGGTACTCTGGAAACACCATATATTTT	CASSQDTGYSGNTIYF
TRBD1	-	TRBJ2-5	TRBV16	TGTGCCAGCAGCCGCCTCGGGACAGGGCAAGAGACCCAGTACTTC	CASSRLGTGQETQYF
-	-	TRBJ2-1	TRBV5-5	TGTGCCAGCAGCTTGGTGGCGGGCAATGAGCAGTTCTTC	CASSLVAGNEQFF
-	-	TRBJ1-5	TRBV18	TGTGCCAGCTCTTTTACAGGGATGAGTCAGCCCCAGCATTTT	CASSFTGMSQPQHF
-	-	TRBJ2-3	TRBV4-1	TGCGCCAGCAGCCGGAACGAGGGAGAGGGGAGGACAGATACGCAGTATTTT	CASSRNEGEGRTDTQYF
-	-	TRBJ1-5	TRBV28	TGTGCCAGCAATGACAGGAGCAATCAGCCCCAGCATTTT	CASNDRSNQPQHF
-	-	TRBJ2-3	TRBV7-8	TGTGCCAGCATCCAACCGTATATCACAGATACGCAGTATTTT	CASIQPYITDTQYF
-	-	TRBJ2-5	TRBV7-2	TGTGCCAGCAGCTTACTTGGTAGCGGAAGTCAAGAGACCCAGTACTTC	CASSLLGSGSQETQYF
TRBD2	-	TRBJ2-7	TRBV6-5	TGTGCCAGCCGACGGCTAGCGGGCCTGGGGCAGTACTTC	CASRRLAGLGQYF
TRBD1	-	TRBJ2-2	TRBV28	TGTGCCAGCAACCGGGACAGTTCTTTCACCGGGGAGCTGTTTTTT	CASNRDSSFTGELFF
TRBD1	-	TRBJ2-7	TRBV6-1	TGTGCCAGCAGTGTATCGACCGGGACAGGGAGCTACGAGCAGTACTTC	CASSVSTGTGSYEQYF
TRBD2	-	TRBJ2-7	TRBV7-9	TGTGCCAGCAGCCCGCGGGGGGGACAGCCCTACGAGCAGTACTTC	CASSPRGGQPYEQYF
TRBD2	-	TRBJ2-1	TRBV9	TGTGCCAGCGGGACTAGCGGGGGGGCCGATGAGCAGTTCTTC	CASGTSGGADEQFF